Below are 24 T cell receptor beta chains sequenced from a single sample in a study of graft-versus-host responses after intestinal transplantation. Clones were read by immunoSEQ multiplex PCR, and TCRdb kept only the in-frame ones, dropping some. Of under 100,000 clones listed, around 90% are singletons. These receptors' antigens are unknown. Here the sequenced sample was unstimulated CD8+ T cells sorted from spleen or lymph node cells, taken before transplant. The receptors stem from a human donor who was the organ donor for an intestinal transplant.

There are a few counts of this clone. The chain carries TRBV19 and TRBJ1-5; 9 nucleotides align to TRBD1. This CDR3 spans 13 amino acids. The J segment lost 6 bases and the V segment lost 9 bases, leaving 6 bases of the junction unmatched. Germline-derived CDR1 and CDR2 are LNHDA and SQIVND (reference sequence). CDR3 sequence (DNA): TGTGCCAGCCGGACAGGGGTCGGTCAGCCCCAGCATTTT. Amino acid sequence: CASRTGVGQPQHF.

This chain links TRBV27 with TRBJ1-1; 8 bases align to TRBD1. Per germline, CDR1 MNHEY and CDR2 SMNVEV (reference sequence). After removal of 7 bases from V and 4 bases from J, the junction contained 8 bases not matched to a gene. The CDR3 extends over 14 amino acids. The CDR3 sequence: CASTQTGGATEAFF. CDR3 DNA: TGTGCCAGCACCCAAACAGGGGGGGCCACTGAAGCTTTCTTT.

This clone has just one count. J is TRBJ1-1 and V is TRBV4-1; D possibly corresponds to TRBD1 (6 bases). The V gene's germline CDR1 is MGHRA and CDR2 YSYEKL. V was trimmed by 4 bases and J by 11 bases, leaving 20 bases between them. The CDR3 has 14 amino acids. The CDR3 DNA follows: TGCGCCAGCAGCCCCCCGACAGCAAGAGACAGGGCTTTCTTT. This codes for CASSPPTARDRAFF.

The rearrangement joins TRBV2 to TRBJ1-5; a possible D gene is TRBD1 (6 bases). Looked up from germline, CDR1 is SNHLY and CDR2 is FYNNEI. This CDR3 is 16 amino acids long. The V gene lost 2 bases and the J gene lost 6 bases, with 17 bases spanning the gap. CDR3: CASSELQGGGGQPQHF. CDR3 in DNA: TGTGCCAGCAGTGAACTACAGGGTGGGGGTGGTCAGCCCCAGCATTTT.

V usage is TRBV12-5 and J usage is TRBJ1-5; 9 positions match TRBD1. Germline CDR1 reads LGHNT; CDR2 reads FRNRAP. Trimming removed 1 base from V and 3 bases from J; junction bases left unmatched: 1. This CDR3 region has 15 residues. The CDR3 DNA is TGTGCTAGTGGTTTGGGGACAGGGGTCAATCAGCCCCAGCATTTT. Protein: CASGLGTGVNQPQHF. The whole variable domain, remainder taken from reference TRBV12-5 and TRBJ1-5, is DARVTQTPRHKVTEMGQEVTMRCQPILGHNTVFWYRQTMMQGLELLAYFRNRAPLDDSGMPKDRFSAEMPDATLATLKIQPSEPRDSAVYFCASGLGTGVNQPQHFGDGTRLSIL.

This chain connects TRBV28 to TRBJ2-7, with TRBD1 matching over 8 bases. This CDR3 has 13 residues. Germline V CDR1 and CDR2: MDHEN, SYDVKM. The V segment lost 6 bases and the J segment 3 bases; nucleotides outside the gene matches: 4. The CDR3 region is CASRRTGLYEQYF. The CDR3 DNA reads TGTGCCAGCAGGAGGACAGGGCTCTACGAGCAGTACTTC.

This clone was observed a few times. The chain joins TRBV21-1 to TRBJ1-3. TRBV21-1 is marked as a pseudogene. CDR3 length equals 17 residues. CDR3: CASSRSGGRASGNTIYF. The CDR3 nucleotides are TGTGCCAGCAGCCGCTCGGGGGGAAGGGCCTCTGGAAACACCATATATTTT.

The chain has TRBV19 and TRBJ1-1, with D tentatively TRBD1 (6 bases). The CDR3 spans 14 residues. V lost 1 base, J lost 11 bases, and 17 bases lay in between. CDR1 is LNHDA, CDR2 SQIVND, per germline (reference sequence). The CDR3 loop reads CASSIGELRGFAFF. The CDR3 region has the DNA TGTGCCAGTAGTATAGGGGAACTCAGGGGCTTCGCTTTCTTT.

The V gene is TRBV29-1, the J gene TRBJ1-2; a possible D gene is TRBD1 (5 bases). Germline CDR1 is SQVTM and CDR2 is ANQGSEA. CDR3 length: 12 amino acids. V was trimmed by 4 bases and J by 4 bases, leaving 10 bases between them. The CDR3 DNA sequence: TGCAGCGTTGGCAGGGTAACCTATGGCTACACCTTC. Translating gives CSVGRVTYGYTF.

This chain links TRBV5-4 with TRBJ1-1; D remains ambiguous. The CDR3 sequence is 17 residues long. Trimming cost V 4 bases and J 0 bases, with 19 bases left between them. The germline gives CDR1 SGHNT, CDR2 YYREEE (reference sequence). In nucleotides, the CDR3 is TGTGCCAGCAGCCCTTTCCCTTTGCATGACATGAACACTGAAGCTTTCTTT. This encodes CASSPFPLHDMNTEAFF.

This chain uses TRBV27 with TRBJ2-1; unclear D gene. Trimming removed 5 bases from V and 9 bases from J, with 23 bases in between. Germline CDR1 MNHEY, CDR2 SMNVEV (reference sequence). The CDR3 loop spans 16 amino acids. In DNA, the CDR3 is TGTGCCAGCAGTCAACTTTTAGCCGAAATCCACGCTGAGCAGTTCTTC. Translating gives CASSQLLAEIHAEQFF.

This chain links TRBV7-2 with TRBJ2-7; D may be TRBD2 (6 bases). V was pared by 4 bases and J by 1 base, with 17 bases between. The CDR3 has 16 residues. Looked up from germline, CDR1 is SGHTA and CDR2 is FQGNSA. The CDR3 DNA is TGTGCCAGCAGCTCCAAAAGCGGGTTGAGTTCCTACGAGCAGTACTTC. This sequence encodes CASSSKSGLSSYEQYF.

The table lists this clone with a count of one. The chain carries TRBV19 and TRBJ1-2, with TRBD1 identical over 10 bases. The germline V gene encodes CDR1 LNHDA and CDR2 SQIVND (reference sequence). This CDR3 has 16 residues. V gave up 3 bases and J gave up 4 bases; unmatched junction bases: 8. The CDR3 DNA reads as TGTGCCAGTAGTATCTCCCTGACAGGGGGCGGCTATGGCTACACCTTC. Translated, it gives CASSISLTGGGYGYTF. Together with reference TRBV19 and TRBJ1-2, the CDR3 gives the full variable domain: DGGITQSPKYLFRKEGQNVTLSCEQNLNHDAMYWYRQDPGQGLRLIYYSQIVNDFQKGDIAEGYSVSREKKESFPLTVTSAQKNPTAFYLCASSISLTGGGYGYTFGSGTRLTVV.

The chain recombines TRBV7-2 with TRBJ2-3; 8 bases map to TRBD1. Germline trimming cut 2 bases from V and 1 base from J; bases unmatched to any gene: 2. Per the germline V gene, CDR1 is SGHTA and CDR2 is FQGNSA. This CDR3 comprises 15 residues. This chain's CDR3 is CASSLPTGGTDTQYF. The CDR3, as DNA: TGTGCCAGCAGCTTACCGACAGGGGGCACAGATACGCAGTATTTT.

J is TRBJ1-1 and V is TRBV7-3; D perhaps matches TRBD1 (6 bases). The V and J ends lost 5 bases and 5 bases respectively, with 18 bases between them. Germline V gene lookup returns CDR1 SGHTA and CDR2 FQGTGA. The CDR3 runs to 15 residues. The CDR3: CASSPRGGSGTEAFF. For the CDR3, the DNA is TGTGCCAGCAGCCCTCGGGGGGGCTCCGGGACTGAAGCTTTCTTT. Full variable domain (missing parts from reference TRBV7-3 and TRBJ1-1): GAGVSQTPSNKVTEKGKYVELRCDPISGHTALYWYRQSLGQGPEFLIYFQGTGAADDSGLPNDRFFAVRPEGSVSTLKIQRTERGDSAVYLCASSPRGGSGTEAFFGQGTRLTVV.

This CDR3 reads CASSLSPFTDTQYF. CDR3 coding DNA: TGTGCCAGCAGCTTAAGTCCTTTCACAGATACGCAGTATTTT. The chain has TRBV7-3 and TRBJ2-3; D unclear. The CDR3 sequence is 14 residues long. Germline V lookup: CDR1 SGHTA, CDR2 FQGTGA. Trimming took 1 base from V and 2 from J, leaving 7 bases between them.

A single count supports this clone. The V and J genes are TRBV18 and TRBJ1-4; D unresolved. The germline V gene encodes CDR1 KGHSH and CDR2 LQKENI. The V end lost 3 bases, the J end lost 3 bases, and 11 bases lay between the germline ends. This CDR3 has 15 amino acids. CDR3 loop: CASSPHRTPNEKLFF. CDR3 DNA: TGTGCCAGCTCACCCCACAGAACTCCTAATGAAAAACTGTTTTTT.

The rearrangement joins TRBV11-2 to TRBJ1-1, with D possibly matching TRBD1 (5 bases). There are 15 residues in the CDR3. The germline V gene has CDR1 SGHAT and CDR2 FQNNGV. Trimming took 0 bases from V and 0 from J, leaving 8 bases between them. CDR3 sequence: CASSLDPGLNTEAFF. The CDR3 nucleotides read TGTGCCAGCAGCTTAGATCCAGGGTTGAACACTGAAGCTTTCTTT.

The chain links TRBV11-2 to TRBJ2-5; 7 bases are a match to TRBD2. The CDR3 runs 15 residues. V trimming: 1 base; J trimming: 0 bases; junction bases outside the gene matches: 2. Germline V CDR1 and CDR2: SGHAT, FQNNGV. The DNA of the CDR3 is TGTGCCAGCAGCTTAGCCGCGGGGGACCAAGAGACCCAGTACTTC. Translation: CASSLAAGDQETQYF. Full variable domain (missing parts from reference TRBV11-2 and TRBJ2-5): EAGVAQSPRYKIIEKRQSVAFWCNPISGHATLYWYQQILGQGPKLLIQFQNNGVVDDSQLPKDRFSAERLKGVDSTLKIQPAKLEDSAVYLCASSLAAGDQETQYFGPGTRLLVL.

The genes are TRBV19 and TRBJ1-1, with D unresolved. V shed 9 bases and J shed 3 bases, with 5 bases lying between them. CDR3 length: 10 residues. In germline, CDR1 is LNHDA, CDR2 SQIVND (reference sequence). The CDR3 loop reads CASRDTEAFF. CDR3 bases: TGTGCCAGCCGGGACACTGAAGCTTTCTTT.

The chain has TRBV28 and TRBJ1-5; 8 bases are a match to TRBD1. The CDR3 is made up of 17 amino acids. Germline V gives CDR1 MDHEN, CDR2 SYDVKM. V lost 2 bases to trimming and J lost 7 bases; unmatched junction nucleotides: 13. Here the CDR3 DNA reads TGTGCCAGCAGTTTAATGGACAGGGACCTTTTTATACAGCCCCAGCATTTT. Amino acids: CASSLMDRDLFIQPQHF.

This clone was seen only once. In DNA form, the CDR3 reads TGTGCCAGCAGCCCATTGGGAGTCTCCTATAATTCACCCCTCCACTTT. Amino acids: CASSPLGVSYNSPLHF. V usage is TRBV6-6 and J usage is TRBJ1-6, with no clear D. Per the germline V gene, CDR1 is MNHNY and CDR2 is SVGAGI (reference sequence). This CDR3 region has 16 residues. V was pared by 6 bases and J by 0 bases, with 12 bases between.

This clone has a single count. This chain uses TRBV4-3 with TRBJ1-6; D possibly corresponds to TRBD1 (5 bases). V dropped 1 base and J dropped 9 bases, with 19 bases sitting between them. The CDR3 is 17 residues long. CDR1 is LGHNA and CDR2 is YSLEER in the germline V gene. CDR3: CASSQAGFSGKGSPLHF. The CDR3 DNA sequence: TGCGCCAGCAGCCAAGCGGGCTTCTCAGGGAAAGGTTCACCCCTCCACTTT.

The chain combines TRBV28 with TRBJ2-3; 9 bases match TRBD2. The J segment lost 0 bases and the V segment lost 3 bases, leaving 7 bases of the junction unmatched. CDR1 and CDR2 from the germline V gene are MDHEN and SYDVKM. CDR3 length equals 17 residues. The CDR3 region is CASSLTLAGSSTDTQYF. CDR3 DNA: TGTGCCAGCAGTTTGACTCTAGCGGGGAGCAGCACAGATACGCAGTATTTT.